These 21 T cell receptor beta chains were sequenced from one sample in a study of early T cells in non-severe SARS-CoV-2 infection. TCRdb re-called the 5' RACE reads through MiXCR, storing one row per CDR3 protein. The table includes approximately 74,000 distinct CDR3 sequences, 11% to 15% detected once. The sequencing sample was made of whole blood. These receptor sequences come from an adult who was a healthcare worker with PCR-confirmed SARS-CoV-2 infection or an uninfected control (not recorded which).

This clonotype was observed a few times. The CDR3 DNA reads as TGTGCCAGCTCCCCATCAGGAGGACAGTTCTACAATGAGCAGTTCTTC. It yields the protein CASSPSGGQFYNEQFF. The rearrangement joins TRBV18 to TRBJ2-1, with TRBD1 as a possible D gene (6 bases). This CDR3 spans 16 amino acids. Germline CDR1 KGHSH, CDR2 LQKENI. V shed 6 bases and J shed 3 bases, with 18 bases lying between them. Combining the CDR3 with reference TRBV18 and TRBJ2-1 gives the whole variable domain NAGVMQNPRHLVRRRGQEARLRCSPMKGHSHVYWYRQLPEEGLKFMVYLQKENIIDESGMPKERFSAEFPKEGPSILRIQQVVRGDSAAYFCASSPSGGQFYNEQFFGPGTRLTVL.

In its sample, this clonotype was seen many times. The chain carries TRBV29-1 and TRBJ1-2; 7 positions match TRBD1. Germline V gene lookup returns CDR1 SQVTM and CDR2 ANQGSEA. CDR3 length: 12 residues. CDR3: CSYRGSNYGYTF. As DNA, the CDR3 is TGCAGTTACAGGGGATCTAACTATGGCTACACCTTC.

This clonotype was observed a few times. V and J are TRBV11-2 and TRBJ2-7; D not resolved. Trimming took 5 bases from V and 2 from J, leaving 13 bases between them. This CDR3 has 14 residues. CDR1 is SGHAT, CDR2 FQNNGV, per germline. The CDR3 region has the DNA TGTGCCAGCAGCGGCTCGACTGGGGCCTACGAGCAGTACTTC. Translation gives CASSGSTGAYEQYF.

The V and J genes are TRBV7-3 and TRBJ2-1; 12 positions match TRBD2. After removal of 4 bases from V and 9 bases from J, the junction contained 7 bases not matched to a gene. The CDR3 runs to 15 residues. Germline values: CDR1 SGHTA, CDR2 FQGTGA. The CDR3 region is CASSSRTSGVAEQFF. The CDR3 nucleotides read TGTGCCAGCAGCTCTCGGACTAGCGGGGTTGCTGAGCAGTTCTTC.

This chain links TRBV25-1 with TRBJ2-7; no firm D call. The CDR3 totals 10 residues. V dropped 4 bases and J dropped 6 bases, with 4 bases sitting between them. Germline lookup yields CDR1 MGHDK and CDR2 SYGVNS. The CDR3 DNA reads TGTGCCAGCAGTGGCTCCGAGCAGTACTTC. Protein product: CASSGSEQYF.

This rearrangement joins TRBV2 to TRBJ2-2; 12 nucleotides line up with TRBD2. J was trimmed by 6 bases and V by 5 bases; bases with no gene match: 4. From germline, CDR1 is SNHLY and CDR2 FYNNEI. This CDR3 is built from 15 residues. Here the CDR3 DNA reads TGTGCCAGCAGTCCCCTAGCGGGGGGGCCCGGGGAGCTGTTTTTT. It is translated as CASSPLAGGPGELFF. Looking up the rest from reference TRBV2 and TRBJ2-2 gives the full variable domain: EPEVTQTPSHQVTQMGQEVILRCVPISNHLYFYWYRQILGQKVEFLVSFYNNEISEKSEIFDDQFSVERPDGSNFTLKIRSTKLEDSAMYFCASSPLAGGPGELFFGEGSRLTVL.

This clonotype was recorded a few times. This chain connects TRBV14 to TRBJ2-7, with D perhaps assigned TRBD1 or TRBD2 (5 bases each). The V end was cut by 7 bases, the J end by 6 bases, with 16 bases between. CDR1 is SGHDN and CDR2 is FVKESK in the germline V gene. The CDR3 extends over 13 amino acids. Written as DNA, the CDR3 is TGTGCCAGCACCCTCGGGGCGGCGGCCGAGCAGTACTTC. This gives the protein CASTLGAAAEQYF.

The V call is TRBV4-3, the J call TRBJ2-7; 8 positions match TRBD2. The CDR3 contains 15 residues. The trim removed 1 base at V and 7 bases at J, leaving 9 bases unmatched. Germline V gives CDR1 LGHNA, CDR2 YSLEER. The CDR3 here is CASSQASGGGSEQYF. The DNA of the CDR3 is TGCGCCAGCAGCCAAGCAAGCGGGGGAGGGTCGGAGCAGTACTTC.

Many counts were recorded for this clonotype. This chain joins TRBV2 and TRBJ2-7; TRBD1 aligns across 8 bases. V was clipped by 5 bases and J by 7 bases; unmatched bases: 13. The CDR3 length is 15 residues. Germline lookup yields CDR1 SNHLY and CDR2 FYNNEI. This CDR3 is CASSHTGTGLLEQYF. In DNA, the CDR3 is TGTGCCAGCAGTCACACCGGGACAGGCCTCTTGGAGCAGTACTTC. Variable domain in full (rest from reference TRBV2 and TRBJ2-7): EPEVTQTPSHQVTQMGQEVILRCVPISNHLYFYWYRQILGQKVEFLVSFYNNEISEKSEIFDDQFSVERPDGSNFTLKIRSTKLEDSAMYFCASSHTGTGLLEQYFGPGTRLTVT.

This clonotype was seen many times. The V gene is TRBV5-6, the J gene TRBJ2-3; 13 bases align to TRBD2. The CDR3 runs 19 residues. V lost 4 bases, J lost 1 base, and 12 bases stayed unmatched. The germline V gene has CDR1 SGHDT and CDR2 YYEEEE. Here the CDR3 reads CASSLDLTSGGSRTDTQYF. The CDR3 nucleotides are TGTGCCAGCAGCCTTGATCTGACTAGCGGGGGGTCTCGCACAGATACGCAGTATTTT.

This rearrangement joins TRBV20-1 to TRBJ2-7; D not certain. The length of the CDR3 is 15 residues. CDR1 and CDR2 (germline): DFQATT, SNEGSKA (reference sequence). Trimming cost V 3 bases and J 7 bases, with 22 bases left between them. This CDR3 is CSARVSTAGSREQYF. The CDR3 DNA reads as TGCAGTGCTAGGGTGTCTACGGCAGGTTCGAGAGAGCAGTACTTC.

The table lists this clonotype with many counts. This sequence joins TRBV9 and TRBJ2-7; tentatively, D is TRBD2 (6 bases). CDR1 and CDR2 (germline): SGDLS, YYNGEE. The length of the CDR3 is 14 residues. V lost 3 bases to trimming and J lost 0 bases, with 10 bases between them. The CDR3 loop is CASSGRRDSYEQYF. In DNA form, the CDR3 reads TGTGCCAGCAGCGGTCGGAGGGACTCCTACGAGCAGTACTTC.

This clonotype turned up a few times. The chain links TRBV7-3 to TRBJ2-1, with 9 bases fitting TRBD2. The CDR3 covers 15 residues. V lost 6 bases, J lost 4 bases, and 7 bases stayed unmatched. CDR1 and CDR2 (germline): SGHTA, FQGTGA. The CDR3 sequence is CASRSTSGHYNEQFF. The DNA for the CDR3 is TGTGCCAGCAGGTCGACTAGCGGACATTACAATGAGCAGTTCTTC. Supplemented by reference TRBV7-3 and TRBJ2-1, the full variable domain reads GAGVSQTPSNKVTEKGKYVELRCDPISGHTALYWYRQSLGQGPEFLIYFQGTGAADDSGLPNDRFFAVRPEGSVSTLKIQRTERGDSAVYLCASRSTSGHYNEQFFGPGTRLTVL.

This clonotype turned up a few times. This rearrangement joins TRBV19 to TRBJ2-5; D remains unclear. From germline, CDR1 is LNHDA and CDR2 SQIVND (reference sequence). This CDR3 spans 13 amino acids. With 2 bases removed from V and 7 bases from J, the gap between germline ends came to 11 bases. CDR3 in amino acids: CASSITPLGTQYF. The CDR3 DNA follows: TGTGCCAGTAGTATAACACCTCTAGGGACCCAGTACTTC.

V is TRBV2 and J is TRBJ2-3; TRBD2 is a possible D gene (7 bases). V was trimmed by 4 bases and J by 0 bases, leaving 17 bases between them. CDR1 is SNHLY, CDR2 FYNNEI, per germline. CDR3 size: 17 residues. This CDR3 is CASSVLLGGASTDTQYF. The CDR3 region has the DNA TGTGCCAGCAGTGTGCTGTTGGGGGGGGCAAGCACAGATACGCAGTATTTT.

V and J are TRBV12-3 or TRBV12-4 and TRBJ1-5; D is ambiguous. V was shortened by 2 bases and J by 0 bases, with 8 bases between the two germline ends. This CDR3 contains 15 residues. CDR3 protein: CASSLYRNSNQPQHF. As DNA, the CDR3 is TGTGCCAGCAGTTTATACCGAAATAGCAATCAGCCCCAGCATTTT.

The CDR3 DNA follows: TGTGCCAGCAGTCCTATCTTGGGCAAGGGGATCACCTACAATGAGCAGTTCTTC. It translates to CASSPILGKGITYNEQFF. This chain joins TRBV12-3 or TRBV12-4 and TRBJ2-1; D is possibly TRBD1 (5 bases). The CDR3 length is 18 residues. V was shortened by 5 bases and J by 2 bases, with 22 bases between the two germline ends.

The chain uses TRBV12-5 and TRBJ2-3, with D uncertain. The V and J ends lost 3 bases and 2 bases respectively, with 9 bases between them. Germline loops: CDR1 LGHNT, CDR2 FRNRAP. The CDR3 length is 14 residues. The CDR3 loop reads CASGFGHLTDTQYF. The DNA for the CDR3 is TGTGCTAGTGGTTTTGGCCATCTCACAGATACGCAGTATTTT.

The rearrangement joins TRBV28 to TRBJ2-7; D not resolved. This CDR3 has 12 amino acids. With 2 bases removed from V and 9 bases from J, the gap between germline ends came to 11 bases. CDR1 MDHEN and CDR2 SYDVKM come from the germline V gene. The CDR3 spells CASSLGLGGQYF. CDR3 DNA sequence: TGTGCCAGCAGTTTAGGTCTAGGTGGGCAGTACTTC.

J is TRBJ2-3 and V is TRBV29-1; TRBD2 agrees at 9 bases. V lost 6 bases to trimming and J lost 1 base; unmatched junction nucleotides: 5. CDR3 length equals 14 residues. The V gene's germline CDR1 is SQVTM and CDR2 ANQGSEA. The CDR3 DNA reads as TGCAGCGTCGGTTCTAGCGGGGGCACAGATACGCAGTATTTT. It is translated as CSVGSSGGTDTQYF.

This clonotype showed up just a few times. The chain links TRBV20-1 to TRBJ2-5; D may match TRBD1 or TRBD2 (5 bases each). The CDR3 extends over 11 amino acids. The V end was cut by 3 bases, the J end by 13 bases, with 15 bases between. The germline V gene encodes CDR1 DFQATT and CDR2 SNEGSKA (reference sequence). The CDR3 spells CSASHWDQAYF. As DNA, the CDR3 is TGCAGTGCTAGTCATTGGGACCAGGCGTACTTC.